The T cell receptor (beta chain) described here comes from a study of T cells in Graves' hyperthyroidism and ophthalmopathy. The CDR3 length is 13 residues. Germline V gives CDR1 MNHEY, CDR2 SMNVEV (reference sequence). The V and J ends lost 1 base and 8 bases respectively, with 11 bases between them. This clonotype was counted many times. What was amplified from RNA transcripts were TCR beta CDR3 regions. TCR CDR3 underwent first-round RT-PCR with the HTBI primer set. TCRdb re-called the multiplex PCR reads with MiXCR, one entry per CDR3 protein. Seen here are hundreds of thousands of distinct CDR3 sequences, about 15% observed once, and the top ten hold 12%.

This TCR came from a woman aged 45-65 years with Graves' ophthalmopathy. What was sequenced was blood. The chain recombines TRBV27 with TRBJ1-2, with D maybe TRBD1 (5 bases). Written as DNA, the CDR3 is TGTGCCAGCAGTTTATACCAGGGACGAGGCTACACCTTC. This translates into CASSLYQGRGYTF.